This T cell receptor beta chain derives from a study of OX40 agonist ivuxolimab in advanced cancers. Overall study context: The dose-escalation cohort was roughly 84% male, with a mean age of 60 years, ranging about 20 to 85. The eligibility criteria allowed prior anti-PD-1, anti-PD-L1 or anti-CTLA-4 therapy, and 40% had some.

This clone was seen a single time. Its antigen is not known. Germline V gene data show CDR1 as MDHEN and CDR2 as SYDVKM. This CDR3 has 15 amino acids. Between the trimmed V and J ends, which lost 2 bases and 3 bases, there was a span of 13 bases. The repertoire was sequenced with immunoSEQ multiplex PCR; TCRdb's copy has only in-frame clones and lacks some. The sample includes around 71,000 clones, 70% to 90% seen only once; the top ten take 1.1%. Overall study findings and caveats: Some nonresponders also had low normalized T-cell clonal expansion. With doses of 0.1 to 3.0 mg/kg, CD4+ and CD8+ blood T cells had undergone clonal expansion by week 6.

Specimen: CD4+ or CD8+ T cells sorted from blood, collected in a trial of the OX40 agonist ivuxolimab. The chain uses TRBV28 and TRBJ1-1; D unresolved. The sequence was collected from an adult with an advanced solid tumor such as melanoma, head and neck, liver or kidney cancer. The CDR3 is CASSLNPAGDTEAFF. The CDR3 DNA reads as TGTGCCAGCAGTTTAAACCCGGCCGGGGACACTGAAGCTTTCTTT. Combining the CDR3 with reference TRBV28 and TRBJ1-1 gives the whole variable domain DVKVTQSSRYLVKRTGEKVFLECVQDMDHENMFWYRQDPGLGLRLIYFSYDVKMKEKGDIPEGYSVSREKKERFSLILESASTNQTSMYLCASSLNPAGDTEAFFGQGTRLTVV.